This T cell receptor (beta chain) was obtained from a study of graft-versus-host responses after intestinal transplantation. V lost 2 bases and J 6 bases, leaving 14 bases between the germline ends. The CDR3 contains 14 residues. The germline CDR1 and CDR2 sequences are MGHRA and YSYEKL. The assay was immunoSEQ multiplex PCR, and TCRdb's table has in-frame clones only and misses some. The data show fewer than 55,000 clones, with about 95% seen just once and about 0.23% held by the top ten. A word on this clone: Antigen: not known. The sample has other DNA sequences that encode this CDR3 too.

The material was unstimulated CD8+ T cells sorted from spleen or lymph node cells, obtained before transplant. The clonotype was recovered from a human donor who was the organ donor for an intestinal transplant. J is TRBJ2-7 and V is TRBV4-1, with D perhaps matching TRBD1 or TRBD2 (5 bases each). CDR3 sequence: CASSQIGTDSEQYF. CDR3 bases: TGCGCCAGCAGCCAAATCGGGACCGATTCCGAGCAGTACTTC.